This TCR beta chain was captured in a study of neurological immune-mediated disorders. Overall study findings and caveats: The greatest TCR clonal expansion occurred in HTLV-1-associated myelopathy and the least in multiple sclerosis, which fell below healthy controls.

The CDR3 sequence is 15 residues long. Germline CDR1 and CDR2: KGHSH and LQKENI. With 2 bases removed from V and 3 bases from J, the gap between germline ends came to 13 bases. Time point of the sample: longitudinal time-point 1 (baseline). PBMCs stored at -80 C, numbering 2 million, were the origin of the unsorted libraries. Only a few counts were recorded for this clonotype. Its antigen is still unknown. Over 200 million TCR-beta sequences from 15-18 subjects were obtained in each sequencing run. TCRdb called the 5' RACE reads again in MiXCR, with one record for every CDR3 protein. Of 64,000 or so distinct CDR3 sequences in the sample, 10% were seen once.

This TCR was sampled from a man aged 25-40 years in good health. The chain combines TRBV18 with TRBJ2-5; no definite D call. The sequenced sample was PBMCs. DNA of the CDR3: TGTGCCAGCTCACCAGATCAGGAACCGAAAGAGACCCAGTACTTC. Its protein product is CASSPDQEPKETQYF. Full variable domain (missing parts from reference TRBV18 and TRBJ2-5): NAGVMQNPRHLVRRRGQEARLRCSPMKGHSHVYWYRQLPEEGLKFMVYLQKENIIDESGMPKERFSAEFPKEGPSILRIQQVVRGDSAAYFCASSPDQEPKETQYFGPGTRLLVL.